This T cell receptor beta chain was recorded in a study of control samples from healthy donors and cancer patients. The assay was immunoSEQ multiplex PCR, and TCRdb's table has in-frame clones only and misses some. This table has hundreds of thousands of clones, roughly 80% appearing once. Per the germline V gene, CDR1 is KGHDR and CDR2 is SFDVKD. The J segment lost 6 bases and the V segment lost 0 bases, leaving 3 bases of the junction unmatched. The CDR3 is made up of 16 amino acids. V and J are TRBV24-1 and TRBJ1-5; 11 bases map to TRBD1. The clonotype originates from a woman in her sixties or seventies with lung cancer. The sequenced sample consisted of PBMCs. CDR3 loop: CATSDLGTGGGQPQHF. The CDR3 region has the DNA TGTGCCACCAGTGATTTGGGGACAGGGGGTGGTCAGCCCCAGCATTTT.